The clone carrying this TCR beta chain has only a few counts. The antigen remains unidentified. This sample is drawn from a study of CD8+CD57+ T cells in acquired aplastic anemia. As for the study in general: Sorted CD4+ and CD8+ cells gave a mean 3.2 ug DNA, range roughly 0.2 to 27.4 ug.

The authors sequenced patients whose flow cytometry had shown CD8+CD57+ cell expansion. The CDR3 has 14 residues. J gave up 4 bases and V 2 bases, and 3 bases lay outside the gene matches. Germline loops: CDR1 SGDLS, CDR2 YYNGEE. For CDR3 and TCR beta VDJ profiling, genomic DNA was the template used. TCRdb reprocessed the reads via MiXCR and lists one record per CDR3 protein. This sample has some 160,000 distinct CDR3 sequences, with less than 60% found just once. The study, taken as a whole, reports: Significance was not reached for CD8+ Simpson's diversity between patients and controls. Fewer than 30 CD8+ CDR3 sequences were shared between patients and controls.

The sequence came from a human donor with aplastic anemia. Sequenced material: sorted CD4+, CD8+, or CD8+CD57+ T cells (not recorded which) from PBMCs. J is TRBJ1-2 and V is TRBV9; 9 positions match TRBD1. CDR3 DNA sequence: TGTGCCAGCAGCGTGACAGGGGGTACCTATGGCTACACCTTC. It translates to CASSVTGGTYGYTF.